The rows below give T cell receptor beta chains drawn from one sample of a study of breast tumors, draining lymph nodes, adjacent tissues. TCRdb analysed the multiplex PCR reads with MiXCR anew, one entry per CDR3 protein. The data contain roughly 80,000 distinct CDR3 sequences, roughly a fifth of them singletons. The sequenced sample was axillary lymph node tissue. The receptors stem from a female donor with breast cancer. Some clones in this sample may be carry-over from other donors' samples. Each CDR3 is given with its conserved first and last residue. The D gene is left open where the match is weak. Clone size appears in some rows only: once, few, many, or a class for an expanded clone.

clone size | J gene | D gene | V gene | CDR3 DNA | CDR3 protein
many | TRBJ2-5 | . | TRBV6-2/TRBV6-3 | TGTGCCAGCAGTCCCACGCTCACAGGGGGGGGGACCCAGTACTTC | CASSPTLTGGGTQYF
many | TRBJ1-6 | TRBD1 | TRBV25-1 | TGTGCCAGCACCCGACAGGGGAATTCACCCCTCCACTTT | CASTRQGNSPLHF
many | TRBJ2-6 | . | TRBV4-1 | TGCGCCAGCAGCCAAGATTGGGATACTGGGGCCAACGTCCTGACTTTC | CASSQDWDTGANVLTF
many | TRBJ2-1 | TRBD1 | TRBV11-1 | TGTGCCAGCAGCTTGGACAGGGACGGACGCTACAATGAGCAGTTCTTC | CASSLDRDGRYNEQFF
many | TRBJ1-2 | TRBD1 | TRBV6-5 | TGTGCCAGCACCCCGGACAGGGTGGGGGATGGCTACACCTTC | CASTPDRVGDGYTF
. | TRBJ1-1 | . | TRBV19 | TGTGCCAGTAGTAGAGACCCACGTGGGGTGGATGGCACTGAAGCTTTCTTT | CASSRDPRGVDGTEAFF
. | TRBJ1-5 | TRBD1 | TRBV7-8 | TGTGCCAGCAGCGCCAACGAGGACAGGGGGACCAATCAGCCCCAGCATTTT | CASSANEDRGTNQPQHF
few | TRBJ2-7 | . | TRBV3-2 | TGTGCCAGCAGCCAAGCGCCCGGACAGGAGGGCGGGTCAGCCTACGAGCAGTACTTC | CASSQAPGQEGGSAYEQYF
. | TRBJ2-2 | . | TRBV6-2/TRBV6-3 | TGTGCCAGCATTGACAGGTCGAGGACCGGGGAGCTGTTTTTT | CASIDRSRTGELFF
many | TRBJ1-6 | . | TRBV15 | TGTGCCACCAGCTCTAGGAATTCACCCCTCCACTTT | CATSSRNSPLHF
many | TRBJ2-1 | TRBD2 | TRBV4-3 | TGCGCCAGCAGCCAAGCAGGCGCGGGAGGTGGCAATGAGCAGTTCTTC | CASSQAGAGGGNEQFF
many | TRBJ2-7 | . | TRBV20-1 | TGCAGTGCTAGAGATCCCCGGGATTCCTACGAGCAGTACTTC | CSARDPRDSYEQYF
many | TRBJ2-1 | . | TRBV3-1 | TGTGCCAGCAGCCCAGGGAATTACAATGAGCAGTTCTTC | CASSPGNYNEQFF
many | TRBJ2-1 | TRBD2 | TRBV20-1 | TGCAGTGCTAGAGGGAGAATATGGACTAGCGGGATTAATGAGCAGTTCTTC | CSARGRIWTSGINEQFF
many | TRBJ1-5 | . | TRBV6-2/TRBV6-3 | TGTGCCAGCAGTTACACAGGCAATCAGCCCCAGCATTTT | CASSYTGNQPQHF
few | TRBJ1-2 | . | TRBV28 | TGTGCCAGCAATGAAGGTATGAAGTATGGCTACACCTTC | CASNEGMKYGYTF
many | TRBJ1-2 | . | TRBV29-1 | TGCAGCGTTGAACGATCTGGGGGCTATGGCTACACCTTC | CSVERSGGYGYTF
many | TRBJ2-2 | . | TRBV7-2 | TGTGCCAGCAGCTTTGCAGGGAGGGGGGAGCTGTTTTTT | CASSFAGRGELFF
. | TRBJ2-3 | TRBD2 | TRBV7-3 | TGTGCCAGCAGCTCGCAGGGACTAGCTCGAGATACGCAGTATTTT | CASSSQGLARDTQYF
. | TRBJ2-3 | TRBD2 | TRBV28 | TGTGCCAGCAGTTCACCGACTAGCGTGAGCACAGATACGCAGTATTTT | CASSSPTSVSTDTQYF
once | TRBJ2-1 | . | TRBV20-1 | TGCAGTGCTCTCTTAGCGTTCTCCTACAATGAGCAGTTCTTC | CSALLAFSYNEQFF
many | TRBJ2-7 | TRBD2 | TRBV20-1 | TGCAGTGCAATCACTCCTAGCGGGAGTAGATACGAGCAGTACTTC | CSAITPSGSRYEQYF
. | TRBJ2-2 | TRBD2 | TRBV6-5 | TGTGCCAGCAGTTGGCGGACTAGCGGGAGTAGGGGGACCGGGGAGCTGTTTTTT | CASSWRTSGSRGTGELFF
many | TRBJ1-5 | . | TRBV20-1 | TGCAGTGCTAGTGTAAACCGGGATCAGCCCCAGCATTTT | CSASVNRDQPQHF
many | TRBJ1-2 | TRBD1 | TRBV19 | TGTGCCAGCAAAGACAGGGGGCTAATGGGCTACACCTTC | CASKDRGLMGYTF
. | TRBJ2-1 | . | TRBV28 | TGTGCCAGCACCTCACTAAATTTCAATGAGCAGTTCTTC | CASTSLNFNEQFF
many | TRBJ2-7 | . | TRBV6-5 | TGTGCCAGCAGTCGGGACTTACGACTTACGGAGCAGTACTTC | CASSRDLRLTEQYF
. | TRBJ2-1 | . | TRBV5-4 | TGTGCCAGCAGCTTAGGAGGCTCCTACAATGAGCAGTTCTTC | CASSLGGSYNEQFF
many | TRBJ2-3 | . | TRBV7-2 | TGTGCCAGCAGCCCCCAAGCGGGTACAGATACGCAGTATTTT | CASSPQAGTDTQYF
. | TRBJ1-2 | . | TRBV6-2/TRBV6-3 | TGTGCCAGCAGTTCACCTAGGGCAGCGCAAGCTAGCTATGGCTACACCTTC | CASSSPRAAQASYGYTF
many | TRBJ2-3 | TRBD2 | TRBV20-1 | TGCAGTGCTAGAGATCCTGCTAGCGGGACAAATACGCAGTATTTT | CSARDPASGTNTQYF
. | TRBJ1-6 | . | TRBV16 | TGTGCCAGCAGCCACCGGGGGGGGGACCGGTATAATTCACCCCTCCACTTT | CASSHRGGDRYNSPLHF
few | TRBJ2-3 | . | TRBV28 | TGTGCCAGCAGTCGCAGAAACACAGATACGCAGTATTTT | CASSRRNTDTQYF
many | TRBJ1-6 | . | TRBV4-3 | TGCGCCAGCAGCCAGAATATTAATTCACCCCTCCACTTT | CASSQNINSPLHF
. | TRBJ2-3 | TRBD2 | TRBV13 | TGTGCCAGCAGCGGCGGCACTAGCGGGCCCTCCCCTAGCACAGATACGCAGTATTTT | CASSGGTSGPSPSTDTQYF
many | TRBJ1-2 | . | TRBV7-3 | TGTGCCAGCAGCTTAGGGCTGAGGGATGGCTACACCTTC | CASSLGLRDGYTF
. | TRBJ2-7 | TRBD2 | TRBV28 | TGTGCCAGCAGTTTAGTAGGGAGCGGGGCCCTGGGTTACGAGCAGTACTTC | CASSLVGSGALGYEQYF
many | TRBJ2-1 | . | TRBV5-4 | TGTGCCAGCAGCTTGGGGTGGGGGGACAATGAGCAGTTCTTC | CASSLGWGDNEQFF
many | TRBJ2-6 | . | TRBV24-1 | TGTGCCACCAGTGAACACTCTGGGGCCAACGTCCTGACTTTC | CATSEHSGANVLTF
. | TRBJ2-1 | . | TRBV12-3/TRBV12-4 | TGTGGTCCGGGGTCTAGCTCCTACATTGAGCAGTTCTTC | CGPGSSSYIEQFF
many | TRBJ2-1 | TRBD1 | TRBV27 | TGTGCCAGCAGACCCGGGACAGGGGACCACAATGAGCAGTTCTTC | CASRPGTGDHNEQFF
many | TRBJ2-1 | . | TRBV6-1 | TGTGCCAGCAGCCCCTCAAATTGGGAGCAGTTCTTC | CASSPSNWEQFF
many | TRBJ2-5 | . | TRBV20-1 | TGCAGTGCCCGAGGCGGCGGGACCCTGGAGACCCAGTACTTC | CSARGGGTLETQYF
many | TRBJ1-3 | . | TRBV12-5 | TGTGCTAGTGGTTTGAGCGGAGGAAACACCATATATTTT | CASGLSGGNTIYF
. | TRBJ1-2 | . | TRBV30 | TGTGCCTGGACTACGCCTCGACGGAACTCGCACTATGGCTACACCTTC | CAWTTPRRNSHYGYTF
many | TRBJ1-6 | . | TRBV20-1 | TGCAGTGCTCAGCTGAGGCAGACTAATTCACCCCTCCACTTT | CSAQLRQTNSPLHF
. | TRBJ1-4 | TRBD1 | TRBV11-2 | TGTGCCAGCAGCTCCAGATGGGGACAGAGAACTCTCAATGAGAAACTGTTTTTT | CASSSRWGQRTLNEKLFF
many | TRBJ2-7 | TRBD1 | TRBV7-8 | TGTGCCAGCAGCAGCACGTCACAGGGGGCCGGCGAGCAGTACTTC | CASSSTSQGAGEQYF
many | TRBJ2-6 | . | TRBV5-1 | TGCGCCAGCAGCGACCCACGTAGCGGGGCCAACGTCCTGACTTTC | CASSDPRSGANVLTF
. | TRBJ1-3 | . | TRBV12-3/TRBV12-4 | TGTGCCAGCACCTTGGGAAACGCCACATATTTT | CASTLGNATYF
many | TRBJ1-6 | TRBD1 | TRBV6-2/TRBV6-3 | TGTGCCAGCAGTTACGACAGGGGTAATTCACCCCTCCACTTT | CASSYDRGNSPLHF
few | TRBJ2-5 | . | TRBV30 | TGTGCCTGGAGTGTACGAGCGGGTTGGGAGACCCAGTACTTC | CAWSVRAGWETQYF
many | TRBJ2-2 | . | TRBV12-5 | TGTGCTAGTGGACCTAGACGGACCATTGGGGACACCGGGGAGCTGTTTTTT | CASGPRRTIGDTGELFF
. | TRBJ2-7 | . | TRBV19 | TGTGCCAGTAGTGTAGATGAGGACGAGCAGTACTTC | CASSVDEDEQYF
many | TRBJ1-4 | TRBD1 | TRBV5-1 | TGCGCCAGCAGCATGGGACAGTCAACTAATGAAAAACTGTTTTTT | CASSMGQSTNEKLFF
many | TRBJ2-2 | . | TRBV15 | TGTGCCACCAGGGTGCACGACACCGGGGAGCTGTTTTTT | CATRVHDTGELFF
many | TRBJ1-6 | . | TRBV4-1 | TGCGCCAGCAGCCAAGTGCATACTAATTCACCCCTCCACTTT | CASSQVHTNSPLHF